This TCR beta chain was obtained from a study of blood T cell repertoires in COVID-19. Study details: Material from acute and convalescent COVID-19 was sourced from the United States, Italy and Spain. From T cells, B-cell-depleted T cells, or PBMCs came the material, which was cDNA or gDNA.

Authors' analysis steps: Amplification with reference gene primers provided the estimates of nucleated cell counts. The repertoire was sequenced with immunoSEQ multiplex PCR; TCRdb's copy has only in-frame clones and lacks some. V, J and clone size reflect that table, while D and trimming were determined from the DNA. Of under 200,000 clones in the sample, approximately 85% were seen once. CDR1 is ENHRY, CDR2 SYGVKD, per germline. Between the trimmed V and J ends, which lost 3 bases and 7 bases, there was a span of 13 bases. This CDR3 has 13 amino acids. The TCR was taken from a woman over 75 with acute or convalescent COVID-19. The chain is built from TRBV10-3 and TRBJ2-7; the D is unclear. The sample consisted of peripheral blood. CDR3 bases: TGTGCCATCAGTGACAGGCCTCGTGGGGAGCAGTACTTC. It specifies CAISDRPRGEQYF.